The next 18 T cell receptor beta chains were all read from a single sample in a study of cytomegalovirus exposure and HLA in healthy donors. Vbeta (60) and Jbeta (13) primers were used in the PCR. The repertoire was sequenced with immunoSEQ multiplex PCR; TCRdb's copy has only in-frame clones and lacks some. The sample holds approximately 150,000 clones, about four fifths seen once. What was sequenced was PBMCs. These receptors all stem from a woman younger than 30 in good health and CMV-seropositive.

This chain connects TRBV28 to TRBJ1-1; D possibly corresponds to TRBD1 (5 bases). This CDR3 is built from 12 residues. In germline, CDR1 is MDHEN, CDR2 SYDVKM. V lost 2 bases and J lost 8, with 9 bases in between. CDR3 nucleotide sequence: TGTGCCAGCAGTTTAATTAGGGGAGAAGCTTTCTTT. Translating it yields CASSLIRGEAFF. Using reference TRBV28 and TRBJ1-1 for the parts outside the CDR3, the full variable domain is DVKVTQSSRYLVKRTGEKVFLECVQDMDHENMFWYRQDPGLGLRLIYFSYDVKMKEKGDIPEGYSVSREKKERFSLILESASTNQTSMYLCASSLIRGEAFFGQGTRLTVV.

This rearrangement joins TRBV4-1 to TRBJ1-4; tentative D call: TRBD1 (5 bases). CDR3 length equals 15 residues. The germline V gene has CDR1 MGHRA and CDR2 YSYEKL. Trimming shortened V by 4 bases and J by 7 bases, and 16 bases separated the two germline ends. In DNA, the CDR3 is TGCGCCAGCAGCCCCTGGGGCAGGGTCGGTGAAAAACTGTTTTTT. Its translation: CASSPWGRVGEKLFF.

CDR3 region: CASSRWTSGGTDTQYF. Written as DNA, the CDR3 is TGTGCCAGCAGTCGCTGGACTAGCGGGGGTACAGATACGCAGTATTTT. The chain recombines TRBV27 with TRBJ2-3; 13 bases agree with TRBD2. This CDR3 has 16 residues. J was trimmed by 3 bases and V by 5 bases; bases with no gene match: 5. Germline CDR1 is MNHEY and CDR2 is SMNVEV (reference sequence).

V is TRBV4-2 and J is TRBJ2-3; TRBD2 agrees at 11 bases. From germline, CDR1 is LGHNA and CDR2 YNFKEQ. This CDR3 is built from 18 residues. With V trimmed by 4 bases and J by 2 bases, 11 bases remained unmatched. The CDR3 here is CASSLATLAGGYTDTQYF. In DNA, the CDR3 is TGTGCCAGCAGCCTTGCCACTTTAGCGGGGGGGTACACAGATACGCAGTATTTT.

J is TRBJ1-3 and V is TRBV4-3; the D gene is possibly TRBD1 (6 bases). Trimming took 0 bases from V and 3 from J, leaving 9 bases between them. The CDR3 spans 15 residues. Germline lookup yields CDR1 LGHNA and CDR2 YSLEER. The CDR3 DNA follows: TGCGCCAGCAGCCAAGACAGGGGTGGTGGAAACACCATATATTTT. As protein: CASSQDRGGGNTIYF.

This CDR3 reads CASSSQGQQPQHF. The CDR3 DNA sequence: TGTGCCAGTAGTTCCCAGGGACAACAGCCCCAGCATTTT. This chain joins TRBV19 and TRBJ1-5; perhaps TRBD1 as D (6 bases). There are 13 residues in the CDR3. Trimming cost V 5 bases and J 7 bases, with 12 bases left between them. CDR1 LNHDA and CDR2 SQIVND come from the germline V gene (reference sequence).

This clone was seen only once. The chain carries TRBV5-4 and TRBJ2-2, with a possible D match to TRBD1 (6 bases). The germline CDR1 and CDR2 sequences are SGHNT and YYREEE (reference sequence). The CDR3 is made up of 15 amino acids. With 0 bases removed from V and 5 bases from J, the gap between germline ends came to 11 bases. The DNA for the CDR3 is TGTGCCAGCAGCTTGGTGGGACAAGAAACCGGGGAGCTGTTTTTT. Amino acids: CASSLVGQETGELFF.

This clone was observed once. The rearrangement links TRBV11-2 to TRBJ2-1; 16 nucleotides match TRBD2. Germline assignment: CDR1 SGHAT and CDR2 FQNNGV. V lost 3 bases to trimming and J lost 8 bases; unmatched junction nucleotides: 7. The CDR3 consists of 17 residues. The CDR3 sequence is CASSFRGLAGGLDEQFF. The CDR3 nucleotides read TGTGCCAGCAGCTTTAGGGGACTAGCGGGGGGGCTCGATGAGCAGTTCTTC.

This clone has just a few counts. The chain is built from TRBV4-1 and TRBJ1-5; D is ambiguous. Trimming removed 1 base at V and 4 bases at J, with 14 bases between. This CDR3 has 16 residues. The germline gives CDR1 MGHRA, CDR2 YSYEKL. The CDR3 spells CASSQGEGLGNQPQHF. CDR3 sequence (DNA): TGCGCCAGCAGCCAAGGGGAGGGTTTAGGGAATCAGCCCCAGCATTTT.

The chain recombines TRBV19 with TRBJ2-3; D gene ambiguous. Trimming removed 3 bases at V and 5 bases at J, with 6 bases between. CDR3 size: 12 residues. Looked up from germline, CDR1 is LNHDA and CDR2 is SQIVND (reference sequence). The CDR3 DNA reads TGTGCCAGTAGTATCTTTAGAGATACGCAGTATTTT. It specifies CASSIFRDTQYF.

The V call is TRBV7-3, the J call TRBJ1-1, with D unclear. This CDR3 is built from 13 residues. Germline loops: CDR1 SGHTA, CDR2 FQGTGA. The V end lost 2 bases, the J end lost 4 bases, and 8 bases lay between the germline ends. This CDR3 reads CASSLSEGTEAFF. CDR3 nucleotides: TGTGCCAGCAGCTTATCCGAGGGCACTGAAGCTTTCTTT.

The chain joins TRBV7-2 to TRBJ1-2; D not resolved. The germline V and J ends were trimmed by 3 bases and 2 bases, with 7 bases remaining between them. There are 13 residues in the CDR3. Germline CDR1 and CDR2: SGHTA and FQGNSA. The CDR3 reads CASSLSLNYGYTF. The CDR3 DNA is TGTGCCAGCAGCTTGAGTTTGAACTATGGCTACACCTTC.

The chain joins TRBV20-1 to TRBJ2-1; D remains unclear. Germline V lookup: CDR1 DFQATT, CDR2 SNEGSKA (reference sequence). The V gene lost 6 bases and the J gene lost 10 bases, with 10 bases spanning the gap. The CDR3 runs 10 residues. The CDR3 here is CSARFGEQFF. The CDR3 bases are TGCAGTGCCCGTTTCGGGGAGCAGTTCTTC.

This clone was seen a single time. CDR3 coding DNA: TGTGCCAGCAGTTTAGCGGGGGCCTACAATGAGCAGTTCTTC. Translating gives CASSLAGAYNEQFF. The chain uses TRBV27 and TRBJ2-1; 7 bases line up with TRBD2. This CDR3 has 14 amino acids. With 2 bases clipped from V and 2 bases from J, the junction kept 0 bases outside the gene matches. The germline V gene has CDR1 MNHEY and CDR2 SMNVEV (reference sequence).

The rearrangement joins TRBV7-9 to TRBJ2-2, with D tentatively TRBD2 (5 bases). This CDR3 has 15 residues. Trimming cost V 9 bases and J 0 bases, with 14 bases left between them. CDR1 and CDR2 from the germline V gene are SEHNR and FQNEAQ (reference sequence). In DNA form, the CDR3 reads TGTGCCAGTAGCCTCCTCGGGGCGAACACCGGGGAGCTGTTTTTT. This encodes CASSLLGANTGELFF.

This chain joins TRBV15 and TRBJ2-1; D unresolved. V dropped 0 bases and J dropped 4 bases, with 16 bases sitting between them. The germline V gene has CDR1 LNHNV and CDR2 YYDKDF (reference sequence). This CDR3 is 17 amino acids long. This chain's CDR3 is CATSRDRRSSRYNEQFF. CDR3 nucleotides: TGTGCCACCAGCAGAGATCGGCGGAGTTCCCGTTACAATGAGCAGTTCTTC. The entire variable domain, with the rest obtained from reference TRBV15 and TRBJ2-1, is as follows: DAMVIQNPRYQVTQFGKPVTLSCSQTLNHNVMYWYQQKSSQAPKLLFHYYDKDFNNEADTPDNFQSRRPNTSFCFLDIRSPGLGDTAMYLCATSRDRRSSRYNEQFFGPGTRLTVL.

The V gene is TRBV7-2, the J gene TRBJ1-1; unclear D gene. The CDR3 length is 13 residues. Trimming stripped 5 bases from V and 0 bases from J, with 7 bases between. Germline V gene data show CDR1 as SGHTA and CDR2 as FQGNSA. The CDR3 reads CASSPTVNTEAFF. The CDR3 DNA reads as TGTGCCAGCAGCCCTACGGTGAACACTGAAGCTTTCTTT.

V gene TRBV18 combines with J gene TRBJ1-2; possibly TRBD1 for D (5 bases). Germline CDR1 reads KGHSH; CDR2 reads LQKENI. The CDR3 runs 14 residues. Trimming removed 4 bases at V and 7 bases at J, with 16 bases between. Here the CDR3 reads CASSQQSGERGYTF. The CDR3 DNA sequence: TGTGCCAGCTCACAACAATCGGGGGAACGTGGCTACACCTTC.